This T cell receptor (beta chain) was sequenced during a study of cytomegalovirus exposure and HLA in healthy donors. Both 60 Vbeta primers and 13 Jbeta primers went into the PCR. Profiling relied on immunoSEQ multiplex PCR, and the TCRdb table lists in-frame clones only, not all of them. The sample carries roughly 200,000 clones, roughly four fifths recorded once. Trimming cost V 1 base and J 6 bases, with 15 bases left between them. The CDR3 extends over 15 amino acids. Germline CDR1 and CDR2: SGHVS and FNYEAQ. Material for sequencing was PBMCs. This sequence originates from a man in his thirties or forties in good health and CMV-seronegative. V usage is TRBV7-6 and J usage is TRBJ1-2; TRBD1 is a possible D gene (6 bases). CDR3 region: CASSLGSGGWDGYTF. The CDR3 coding sequence is TGTGCCAGCAGCTTAGGTTCGGGGGGCTGGGATGGCTACACCTTC.